A single sample is the source of the 11 T cell receptor beta chains below, sequenced in a study of T cells in Graves' hyperthyroidism and ophthalmopathy. Amplification yielded TCR beta CDR3 regions, with RNA transcripts as the source. HTBI primers drove first-round RT-PCR of the TCR CDR3. MiXCR, run by TCRdb on the multiplex PCR reads, gives a single entry per CDR3 protein. The sample carries roughly 400,000 distinct CDR3 sequences, roughly 25% recorded once. Source material: blood. The source is a man aged 45-65 years with Graves' hyperthyroidism.

This clonotype was picked up a small number of times. The rearrangement uses TRBV12-3 or TRBV12-4 and TRBJ1-2; D not certain. The CDR3 runs to 11 residues. Trimming took off 8 bases at V and 8 bases at J, with 12 bases between the two ends. CDR3 sequence reads: CASGPLGGYTF. The CDR3 bases are TGTGCCAGCGGGCCCCTCGGAGGCTACACCTTC.

J is TRBJ2-7 and V is TRBV18; 8 bases fit TRBD2. CDR1 and CDR2 from the germline V gene are KGHSH and LQKENI. V shed 3 bases and J 0 bases; nucleotides not matched to a gene: 4. The CDR3 is 15 amino acids. The CDR3 here is CASSPETSDSYEQYF. In DNA form, the CDR3 reads TGTGCCAGCTCACCCGAGACTAGCGACTCCTACGAGCAGTACTTC.

This clonotype was recorded a few times. V usage is TRBV5-1 and J usage is TRBJ1-2; D gene uncertain. The CDR3 sequence is 13 residues long. V lost 5 bases and J lost 4, with 12 bases in between. Germline lookup yields CDR1 SGHRS and CDR2 YFSETQ. In DNA form, the CDR3 reads TGCGCCAGCAGTCGGGCGCTTGGCTATGGCTACACCTTC. Protein product: CASSRALGYGYTF.

At least ten counts were recorded for this clonotype. This chain connects TRBV27 to TRBJ1-2; 8 bases align to TRBD1. Trimming at V came to 3 bases and at J to 2 bases, leaving 8 bases not matched to a gene. The V gene's germline CDR1 is MNHEY and CDR2 SMNVEV (reference sequence). The CDR3 is 16 residues long. The CDR3: CASSFTGGVTNYGYTF. CDR3 nucleotide sequence: TGTGCCAGCAGTTTTACAGGGGGGGTCACAAACTATGGCTACACCTTC.

A few counts support this clonotype. The chain has TRBV12-3 or TRBV12-4 and TRBJ2-1, with 8 bases matching TRBD2. The trim removed 6 bases at V and 4 bases at J, leaving 8 bases unmatched. The CDR3 consists of 15 residues. As DNA, the CDR3 is TGTGCCAGCAGAGGTACTAGCGGAGTTTACAATGAGCAGTTCTTC. Amino acid sequence: CASRGTSGVYNEQFF.

This clonotype was detected only once. The chain links TRBV28 to TRBJ1-2; D possibly corresponds to TRBD1 (5 bases). V was cut by 5 bases and J by 6 bases, with 16 bases left in between. This CDR3 spans 14 amino acids. CDR1 and CDR2 (germline): MDHEN, SYDVKM. Written as DNA, the CDR3 is TGTGCCAGCAGTCCCCGGGACGGTAGGGATGGCTACACCTTC. As protein: CASSPRDGRDGYTF.

A few counts support this clonotype. J is TRBJ2-7 and V is TRBV15; D is ambiguous. The CDR3 is made up of 13 amino acids. Trimming removed 3 bases from V and 2 bases from J, with 8 bases in between. Germline V gene data show CDR1 as LNHNV and CDR2 as YYDKDF (reference sequence). This CDR3 reads CATSSEVAYEQYF. The CDR3 region has the DNA TGTGCCACCAGCAGCGAAGTTGCCTACGAGCAGTACTTC. Supplemented by reference TRBV15 and TRBJ2-7, the full variable domain reads DAMVIQNPRYQVTQFGKPVTLSCSQTLNHNVMYWYQQKSSQAPKLLFHYYDKDFNNEADTPDNFQSRRPNTSFCFLDIRSPGLGDTAMYLCATSSEVAYEQYFGPGTRLTVT.

The chain has TRBV10-3 and TRBJ2-5; 8 bases are shared with TRBD1. The CDR3 loop spans 13 amino acids. Per the germline V gene, CDR1 is ENHRY and CDR2 is SYGVKD. Losses at the gene ends were 11 bases for V and 2 bases for J; bases not matched to a gene: 7. In DNA, the CDR3 is TGTGCCGGGGGGACAGGATTGCAAGAGACCCAGTACTTC. As protein: CAGGTGLQETQYF.

Only a few counts were recorded for this clonotype. The chain links TRBV30 to TRBJ1-1, with a tentative D call TRBD1 (5 bases). The CDR3 runs to 14 residues. Germline V gene data show CDR1 as GTSNPN and CDR2 as SVGIG (reference sequence). V lost 1 base and J 0 bases, leaving 9 bases between the germline ends. The DNA of the CDR3 is TGTGCCTGGAGTGGCGGGGCGTTGAACACTGAAGCTTTCTTT. This codes for CAWSGGALNTEAFF.

Ten or more counts support this clonotype. CDR3 loop: CASNYGGVDYEQYF. CDR3 nucleotide sequence: TGCGCCAGCAATTATGGGGGGGTTGACTACGAGCAGTACTTC. The chain uses TRBV5-1 and TRBJ2-7, with 7 bases matching TRBD2. Germline V CDR1 and CDR2: SGHRS, YFSETQ. The V segment lost 6 bases and the J segment 3 bases; nucleotides outside the gene matches: 9. The CDR3 has 14 amino acids. Together with reference TRBV5-1 and TRBJ2-7, the CDR3 gives the full variable domain: KAGVTQTPRYLIKTRGQQVTLSCSPISGHRSVSWYQQTPGQGLQFLFEYFSETQRNKGNFPGRFSGRQFSNSRSEMNVSTLELGDSALYLCASNYGGVDYEQYFGPGTRLTVT.

V is TRBV19 and J is TRBJ1-5, with a possible D match to TRBD1 (6 bases). Germline V CDR1 and CDR2: LNHDA, SQIVND (reference sequence). Trimming cost V 7 bases and J 0 bases, with 16 bases left between them. The CDR3 totals 16 residues. The CDR3 DNA reads as TGTGCCAGTACCCCGGACAGAGCTTATAGCAATCAGCCCCAGCATTTT. It is translated as CASTPDRAYSNQPQHF.